This T cell receptor beta chain was captured by sequencing in a study of blood T cell repertoires in COVID-19. Study-level information: The United States, Italy and Spain supplied acute and convalescent COVID-19 samples. Sample material is recorded as cDNA or gDNA derived from T cells, B-cell-depleted T cells, or PBMCs.

Trimming pared 6 bases from V and 0 bases from J, leaving 12 bases between. The V gene's germline CDR1 is MNHNY and CDR2 SVGAGI (reference sequence). The CDR3 contains 15 residues. Per the original methods: Reference gene primers were amplified, and this amplification served to estimate nucleated cell counts. Some clones are missing from TCRdb's copy, which holds only in-frame ones; the method was immunoSEQ multiplex PCR. Clonal size and the V and J genes are those of that table, whereas D and trimming came from the DNA. The table includes roughly 250,000 clones, approximately 83% detected once. The TCR sequence derives from a woman older than 75 with acute or convalescent COVID-19. The J gene is TRBJ1-5, the V gene TRBV6-6; no reliable D call. The sequencing input was peripheral blood. CDR3 amino acids: CASSTPVNSNQPQHF. CDR3 nucleotide sequence: TGTGCCAGCAGCACCCCGGTTAATAGCAATCAGCCCCAGCATTTT.